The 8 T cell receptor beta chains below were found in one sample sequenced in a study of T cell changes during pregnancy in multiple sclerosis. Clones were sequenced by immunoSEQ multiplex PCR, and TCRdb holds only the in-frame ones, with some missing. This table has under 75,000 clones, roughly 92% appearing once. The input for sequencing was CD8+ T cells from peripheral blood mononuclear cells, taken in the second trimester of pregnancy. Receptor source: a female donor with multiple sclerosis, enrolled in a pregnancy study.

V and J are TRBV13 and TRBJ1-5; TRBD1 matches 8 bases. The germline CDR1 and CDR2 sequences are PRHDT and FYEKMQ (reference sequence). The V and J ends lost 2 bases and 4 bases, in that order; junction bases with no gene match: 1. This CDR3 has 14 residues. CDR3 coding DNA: TGTGCCAGCAGCTTACAGGGGGCAAATCAGCCCCAGCATTTT. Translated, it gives CASSLQGANQPQHF.

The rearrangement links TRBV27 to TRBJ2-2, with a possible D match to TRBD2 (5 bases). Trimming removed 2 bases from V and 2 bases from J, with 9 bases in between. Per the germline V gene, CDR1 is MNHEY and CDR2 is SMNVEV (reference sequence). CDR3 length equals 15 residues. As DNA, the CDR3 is TGTGCCAGCAGTTTAACTAGGCTCAACACCGGGGAGCTGTTTTTT. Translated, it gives CASSLTRLNTGELFF.

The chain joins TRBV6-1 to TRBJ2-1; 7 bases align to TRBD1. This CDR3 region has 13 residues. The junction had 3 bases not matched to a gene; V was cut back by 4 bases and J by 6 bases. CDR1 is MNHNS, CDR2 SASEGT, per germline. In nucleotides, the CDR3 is TGTGCCAGCAGTGCACAGGGGCCCAATGAGCAGTTCTTC. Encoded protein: CASSAQGPNEQFF.

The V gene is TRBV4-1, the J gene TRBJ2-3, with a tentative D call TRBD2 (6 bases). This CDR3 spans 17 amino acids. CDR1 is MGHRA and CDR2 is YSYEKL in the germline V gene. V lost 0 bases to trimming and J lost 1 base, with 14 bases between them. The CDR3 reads CASSQEGLRGGTDTQYF. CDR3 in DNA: TGCGCCAGCAGCCAAGAGGGGCTGCGCGGGGGCACAGATACGCAGTATTTT.

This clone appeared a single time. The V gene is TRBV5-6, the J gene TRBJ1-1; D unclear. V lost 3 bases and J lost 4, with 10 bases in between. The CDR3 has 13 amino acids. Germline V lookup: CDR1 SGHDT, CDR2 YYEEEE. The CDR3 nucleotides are TGTGCCAGCAGCTCCTGGGGAGTCACTGAAGCTTTCTTT. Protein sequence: CASSSWGVTEAFF.

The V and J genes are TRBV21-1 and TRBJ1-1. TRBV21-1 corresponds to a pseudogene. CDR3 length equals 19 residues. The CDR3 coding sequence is TGTGCCAGCAGCAAGCGGGATACCGGGTTTACTGATTTGAACACTGAAGCTTTCTTT. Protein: CASSKRDTGFTDLNTEAFF.

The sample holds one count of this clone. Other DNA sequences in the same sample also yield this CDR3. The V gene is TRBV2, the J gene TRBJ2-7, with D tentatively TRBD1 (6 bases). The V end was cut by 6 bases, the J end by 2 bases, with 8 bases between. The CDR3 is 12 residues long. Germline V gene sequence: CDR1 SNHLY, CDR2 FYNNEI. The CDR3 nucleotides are TGTGCCAGCAGATCAGGGGCCTACGAGCAGTACTTC. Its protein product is CASRSGAYEQYF.

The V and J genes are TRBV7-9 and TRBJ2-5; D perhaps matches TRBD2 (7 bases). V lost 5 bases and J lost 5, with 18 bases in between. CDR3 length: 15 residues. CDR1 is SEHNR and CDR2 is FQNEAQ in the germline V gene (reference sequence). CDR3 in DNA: TGTGCCAGCAGCCGGTCGGGGGGCTCGGGGGAGACCCAGTACTTC. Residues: CASSRSGGSGETQYF.